This T cell receptor beta chain was sequenced for a study of blood T cell repertoires in COVID-19. Study-level information: Acute and convalescent COVID-19 specimens originated in the United States, Italy and Spain. Sample material is recorded as cDNA or gDNA derived from T cells, B-cell-depleted T cells, or PBMCs.

Recovered status applied to Cohort 3 donors who had two consecutive negative PCRs. It also applied to those with clearance or with symptom resolution. Authors' methods: Nucleated cell number was recorded as an estimate derived from reference gene primer amplification. Method: immunoSEQ multiplex PCR; TCRdb's copy keeps in-frame clones and lacks some. V, J and clone size reflect that table, while D and trimming were determined from the DNA. The data hold 260,000 or so clones, with less than 85% observed a single time. Trimming left V 1 base short and J 5 bases short, with 13 bases between. This CDR3 has 16 residues. Germline-derived CDR1 and CDR2 are SGHRS and YFSETQ.

The chain employs TRBV5-1 and TRBJ1-6, with D perhaps matching TRBD1 (6 bases). This sequence originates from a woman aged 45 to 65 who had recovered from COVID-19. Sequences were obtained from PBMCs or T cells enriched from blood (not recorded which). CDR3 region: CASSLLQGKNNSPLHF. The CDR3 DNA sequence: TGCGCCAGCAGCTTGTTACAGGGAAAGAATAATTCACCCCTCCACTTT.